This TCR beta chain was captured by sequencing in a study of T-cell reconstitution after alpha-beta-depleted transplantation in children. Broader study findings: Two months or so post-transplant, alpha-beta T cells reportedly derived from several hundred expanded graft clones.

A remark on this clonotype: Antigen unknown.

Library preparation (for TCRbeta) was performed with unique molecular identifiers. TCRdb passed the PCR reads through MiXCR, listing each CDR3 protein once. The sample shows about 250,000 distinct CDR3 sequences, 20% to 30% of them seen only once. V was clipped by 0 bases and J by 1 base, with 16 bases between them. This CDR3 is built from 18 residues. Germline assignment: CDR1 SGHAT and CDR2 FQDESV (reference sequence). The receptor's source is a female patient aged 2-9 years who had a stem cell transplant for congenital amegakaryocytic thrombocytopenia, so the T cells may come from the graft donor. V and J are TRBV11-1 and TRBJ2-1; the D is unclear. This specimen consisted of PBMCs, mostly from graft donor cells, obtained 360 days after TCRalphabeta/CD19-depleted stem cell transplant. The CDR3 loop is CASSLAFFSGGSYNEQFF. CDR3 nucleotide sequence: TGTGCCAGCAGCTTAGCATTCTTCTCGGGTGGGTCCTACAATGAGCAGTTCTTC.